The entry below gives a single T cell receptor (beta chain) sequence along with its context. The antigen remains unidentified. This entry comes from a study of cytomegalovirus exposure and HLA in healthy donors. The PCR had 60 Vbeta and 13 Jbeta primers. Only in-frame clones appear in the TCRdb table, and some are missing; sequencing was by immunoSEQ multiplex PCR. The data contain about 140,000 clones, roughly three quarters of them singletons. V lost 1 base, J lost 0 bases, and 8 bases lay in between. Per the germline V gene, CDR1 is LNHDA and CDR2 is SQIVND (reference sequence). This CDR3 spans 15 amino acids. General study findings and limits: Differences between HLA loci emerged in a later analysis of TCR association rates, with DRB1 most and HLA-C fewest. Reported results showed that the classifier diagnosed cytomegalovirus status with high specificity and sensitivity. Later genetic work tied a missense DCLRE1C variant to beta-chain V and J trimming.

The sample was PBMCs. The origin of this receptor is a woman aged 45-65 years in good health and CMV-seronegative. The V call is TRBV19, the J call TRBJ2-3; TRBD2 might be the D (5 bases). The CDR3 protein is CASSIGGFSTDTQYF. The CDR3 region has the DNA TGTGCCAGTAGTATAGGAGGGTTTAGCACAGATACGCAGTATTTT.